Sequencing of this T cell receptor (beta chain) was carried out in a study of response to subunit inactivated influenza vaccine. Overall study results and limits: It was the authors' suggestion that each seasonal influenza vaccination recruits few new T cells.

MiXCR, run by TCRdb on the RT-PCR reads, gives a single entry per CDR3 protein. The sample yields about 650,000 distinct CDR3 sequences, 15% to 18% seen once. This clonotype was recorded a few times. What it binds is not known. This CDR3 is 15 amino acids long. Germline CDR1 is DFQATT and CDR2 is SNEGSKA (reference sequence). V was trimmed by 1 base and J by 1 base, leaving 13 bases between them. The chain has TRBV20-1 and TRBJ2-5; the D gene is possibly TRBD1 (6 bases). The source is a man in his fifties or sixties who received an inactivated influenza vaccine. This specimen was PBMCs from blood, taken about 12 days after vaccination. Written as DNA, the CDR3 is TGCAGTGCTAGAGGAACACAGGGACGCCAAGAGACCCAGTACTTC. It translates to CSARGTQGRQETQYF.